This note documents a single T cell receptor (beta chain) sequence. The V gene's germline CDR1 is MRHNA and CDR2 SNTAGT. V lost 5 bases and J lost 0, with 7 bases in between. The CDR3 loop spans 14 amino acids. The data are from a study of blood T cell repertoires in COVID-19. The overall study: Whether acute or convalescent, the COVID-19 samples came from the United States, Italy and Spain.

The repertoire was sequenced with immunoSEQ multiplex PCR; TCRdb's copy has only in-frame clones and lacks some. The sample shows more than 90,000 clones, around nine tenths of them seen only once. Sequences were obtained from peripheral blood. This rearrangement joins TRBV6-4 to TRBJ2-2; D is possibly TRBD2 (6 bases). The TCR originated in a man between 35 and 55 years old with acute or convalescent COVID-19. CDR3 coding DNA: TGTGCCAGCAGTAGGGACTCGAACACCGGGGAGCTGTTTTTT. It is translated as CASSRDSNTGELFF.